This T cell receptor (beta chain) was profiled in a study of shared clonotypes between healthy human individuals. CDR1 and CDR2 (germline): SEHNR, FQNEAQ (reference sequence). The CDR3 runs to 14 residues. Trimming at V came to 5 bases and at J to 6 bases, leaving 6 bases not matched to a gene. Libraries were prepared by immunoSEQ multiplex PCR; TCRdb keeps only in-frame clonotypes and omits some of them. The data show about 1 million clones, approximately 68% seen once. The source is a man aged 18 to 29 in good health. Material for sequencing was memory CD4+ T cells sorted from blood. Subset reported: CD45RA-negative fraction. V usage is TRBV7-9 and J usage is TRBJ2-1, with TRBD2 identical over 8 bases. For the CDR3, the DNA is TGTGCCAGCAGCCCAAGGCTAGCGGGCAATGAGCAGTTCTTC. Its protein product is CASSPRLAGNEQFF.